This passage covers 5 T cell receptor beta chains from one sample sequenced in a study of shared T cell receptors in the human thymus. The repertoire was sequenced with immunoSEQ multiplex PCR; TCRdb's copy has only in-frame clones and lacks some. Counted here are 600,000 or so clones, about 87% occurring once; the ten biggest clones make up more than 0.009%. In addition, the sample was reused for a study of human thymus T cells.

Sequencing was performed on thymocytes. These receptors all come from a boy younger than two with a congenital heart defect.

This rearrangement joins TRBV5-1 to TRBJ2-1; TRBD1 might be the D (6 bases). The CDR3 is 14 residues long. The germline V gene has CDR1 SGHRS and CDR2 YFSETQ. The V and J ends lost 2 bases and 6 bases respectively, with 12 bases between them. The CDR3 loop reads CASSFLQGVNEQFF. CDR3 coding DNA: TGCGCCAGCAGCTTCCTACAGGGTGTCAATGAGCAGTTCTTC.

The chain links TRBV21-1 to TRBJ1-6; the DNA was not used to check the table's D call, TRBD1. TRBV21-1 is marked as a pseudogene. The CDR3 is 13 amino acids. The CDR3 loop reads CASPDRVGSPLHF. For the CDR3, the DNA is TGTGCCAGCCCGGACAGGGTAGGTTCACCCCTCCACTTT.

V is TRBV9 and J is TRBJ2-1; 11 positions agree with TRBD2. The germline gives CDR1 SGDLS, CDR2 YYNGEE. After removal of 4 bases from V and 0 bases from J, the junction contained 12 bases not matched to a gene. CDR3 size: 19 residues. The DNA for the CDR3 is TGTGCCAGCAGCTTTTTAGCGGGGGGGGTTACGAGCTCCTACAATGAGCAGTTCTTC. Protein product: CASSFLAGGVTSSYNEQFF.

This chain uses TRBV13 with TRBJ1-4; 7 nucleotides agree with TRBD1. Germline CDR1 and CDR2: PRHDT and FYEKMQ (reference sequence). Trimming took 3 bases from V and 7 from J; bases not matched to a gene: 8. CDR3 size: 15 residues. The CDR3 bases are TGTGCCAGCAGCTTCCTAGGGGGCGGGTCTGAAAAACTGTTTTTT. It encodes CASSFLGGGSEKLFF. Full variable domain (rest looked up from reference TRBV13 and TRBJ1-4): AAGVIQSPRHLIKEKRETATLKCYPIPRHDTVYWYQQGPGQDPQFLISFYEKMQSDKGSIPDRFSAQQFSDYHSELNMSSLELGDSALYFCASSFLGGGSEKLFFGSGTQLSVL.

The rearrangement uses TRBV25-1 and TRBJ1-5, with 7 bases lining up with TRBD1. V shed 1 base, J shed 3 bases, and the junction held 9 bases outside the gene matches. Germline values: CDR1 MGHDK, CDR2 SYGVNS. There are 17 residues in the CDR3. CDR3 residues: CASSEWSQGDDNQPQHF. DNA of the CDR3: TGTGCCAGCAGTGAATGGTCCCAGGGGGACGACAATCAGCCCCAGCATTTT.